This T cell receptor beta chain was sequenced during a study of vaccination and CD4 T cells after COVID-19. About this clonotype itself: Its antigen is as yet unknown.

Germline V CDR1 and CDR2: LGHNA, YNFKEQ. V dropped 0 bases and J dropped 4 bases, with 15 bases sitting between them. There are 16 residues in the CDR3. As for treatment: roughly 10-day PBMC culture with coronavirus spike peptide pools or control peptides (ViraFEST assay). Sequence data for DNA of cultured CD4+ T cells were generated by the Oncomine TCR Beta short-read assay. TCRdb ran MiXCR on the PCR reads and lists one entry per CDR3 protein. The repertoire holds over 13,000 distinct CDR3 sequences, with less than 25% as singletons. The TCR sequence derives from a human donor who had recovered from COVID-19. The starting material was CD4+ T cells from blood, cultured in vitro, obtained after SARS-CoV-2 vaccination. The chain links TRBV4-2 to TRBJ1-2, with D hard to call. As DNA, the CDR3 is TGTGCCAGCAGCCAAGAAGGAGGGCAGAGCCTCTATGGCTACACCTTC. This gives the protein CASSQEGGQSLYGYTF.